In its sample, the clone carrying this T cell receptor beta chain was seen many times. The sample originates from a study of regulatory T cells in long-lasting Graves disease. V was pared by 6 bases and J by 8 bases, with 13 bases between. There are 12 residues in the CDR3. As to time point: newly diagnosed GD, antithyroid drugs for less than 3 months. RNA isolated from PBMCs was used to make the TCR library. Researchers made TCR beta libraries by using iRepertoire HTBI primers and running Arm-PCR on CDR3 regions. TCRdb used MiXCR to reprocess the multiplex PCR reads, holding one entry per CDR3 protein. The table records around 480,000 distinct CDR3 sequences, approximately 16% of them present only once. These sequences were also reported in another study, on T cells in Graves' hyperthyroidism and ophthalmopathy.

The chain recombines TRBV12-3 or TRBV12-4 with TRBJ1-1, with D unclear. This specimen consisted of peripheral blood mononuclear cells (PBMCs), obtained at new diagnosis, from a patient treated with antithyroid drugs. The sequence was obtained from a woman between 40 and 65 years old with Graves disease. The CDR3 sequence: CASRPIRVEAFF. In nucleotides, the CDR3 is TGTGCCAGCAGACCCATAAGGGTCGAAGCTTTCTTT.